The 8 T cell receptor beta chains presented below share a single source sample, sequenced in a study of regulatory T cells in long-lasting Graves disease. Regarding time point: newly diagnosed GD, antithyroid drugs for less than 3 months. From RNA extracted from PBMCs, the TCR library was made. CDR3 regions were amplified by Arm-PCR using iRepertoire HTBI primers to build TCR beta libraries. TCRdb fed the multiplex PCR reads into MiXCR, producing one record per CDR3 protein. The data show about 360,000 distinct CDR3 sequences, with around 15% seen just once and 20% held by the top ten. These same data were also listed under a study on T cells in Graves' hyperthyroidism and ophthalmopathy.

The specimen was peripheral blood mononuclear cells (PBMCs), collected at new diagnosis, from a patient treated with antithyroid drugs. The receptors stem from a woman aged 18 to 35 with Graves disease.

This clonotype appeared many times. The V call is TRBV20-1, the J call TRBJ2-5; D is uncertain. Deletions cut 0 bases from V and 5 bases from J, with 7 bases between. The germline gives CDR1 DFQATT, CDR2 SNEGSKA (reference sequence). The CDR3 length is 12 residues. Written as DNA, the CDR3 is TGCAGTGCTAGAGAGTCTGGGGAGACCCAGTACTTC. This codes for CSARESGETQYF.

This clonotype has a handful of counts. This chain joins TRBV2 and TRBJ1-6; 8 nucleotides agree with TRBD1. Germline loops: CDR1 SNHLY, CDR2 FYNNEI. There are 15 residues in the CDR3. After removal of 2 bases from V and 10 bases from J, the junction contained 7 bases not matched to a gene. DNA of the CDR3: TGTGCCAGCAGTGAACCGACAGGGGTGAGCTCACCCCTCCACTTT. Translation gives CASSEPTGVSSPLHF.

This clonotype appeared a single time. It may be a read error: a sequence one base away is much more abundant. The V gene is TRBV6-4, the J gene TRBJ1-1; possible D gene TRBD1, 6 bases. The CDR3 totals 13 residues. CDR1 is MRHNA, CDR2 SNTAGT, per germline. The CDR3 coding sequence is TGTGCCAGCGGTGAGGGGGGGACCGGCGTGGCTTTCTTT. This translates into CASGEGGTGVAFF.

This clonotype has a count of ten or more. CDR3 sequence reads: CASSLGVSYEQYF. In DNA form, the CDR3 reads TGTGCCAGCAGCTTGGGGGTCTCCTACGAGCAGTACTTC. The chain carries TRBV7-9 and TRBJ2-7; D possibly uses TRBD1 or TRBD2 (5 bases each). The CDR3 is 13 amino acids. Per the germline V gene, CDR1 is SEHNR and CDR2 is FQNEAQ (reference sequence). Trimming took 3 bases from V and 0 from J, leaving 6 bases between them.

As regards this clonotype: The junction departs from germline at one end; a sequencing error may be responsible. The chain couples TRBV30 to TRBJ2-1, with 13 bases lining up with TRBD2. CDR1 is GTSNPN and CDR2 is SVGIG in the germline V gene (reference sequence). This CDR3 region has 16 residues. CDR3 amino acids: CAWSVLAGGPVNKQFF. The DNA of the CDR3 is TGTGCCTGGAGTGTACTAGCGGGGGGGCCGGTCAATAAGCAGTTCTTC.

This clonotype was seen many times. V usage is TRBV11-2 and J usage is TRBJ2-2, with a possible D match to TRBD1 (6 bases). Germline CDR1 and CDR2: SGHAT and FQNNGV. The V gene lost 6 bases and the J gene lost 4 bases, with 15 bases spanning the gap. The CDR3 extends over 15 amino acids. CDR3 DNA sequence: TGTGCCAGCAGGAGACCAGGGGCTAGCACCGGGGAGCTGTTTTTT. This sequence encodes CASRRPGASTGELFF.

In this sample, this clonotype turned up many times. The chain joins TRBV4-1 to TRBJ2-3; 10 bases align to TRBD2. CDR3 length: 18 residues. Per germline, CDR1 MGHRA and CDR2 YSYEKL. Trimming at V came to 5 bases and at J to 7 bases, leaving 18 bases not matched to a gene. DNA of the CDR3: TGCGCCAGCAGCTCACTTCCCCAGGTAGCGGGGGGCACCAATACGCAGTATTTT. Translation: CASSSLPQVAGGTNTQYF.

The table lists this clonotype with a few counts. The chain recombines TRBV5-4 with TRBJ2-1, with D possibly matching TRBD2 (6 bases). Trimming stripped 2 bases from V and 6 bases from J, with 9 bases between. In germline, CDR1 is SGHNT, CDR2 YYREEE (reference sequence). This CDR3 has 13 residues. The CDR3 bases are TGTGCCAGCAGCTTATTAGCGGTCAATGAGCAGTTCTTC. It codes for CASSLLAVNEQFF.